A single sample gave rise to the 6 T cell receptor beta chains below, sequenced in a study of CD8+CD57+ T cells in acquired aplastic anemia. Genomic DNA acted as the template from which TCR beta VDJ combination and CDR3 sequence profiling were carried out. TCRdb ran MiXCR on the reads and lists one entry per CDR3 protein. The table has just over 450,000 distinct CDR3 sequences, around a third seen once. Patients selected for sequencing had displayed CD8+CD57+ cell expansion by flow cytometry. Sequenced material: sorted CD4+, CD8+, or CD8+CD57+ T cells (not recorded which) from PBMCs. These receptors all stem from a human donor with aplastic anemia.

The table lists this clonotype with a few counts. This chain connects TRBV29-1 to TRBJ2-7, with D tentatively TRBD1 or TRBD2 (5 bases each). CDR3 length: 12 amino acids. V was trimmed by 6 bases and J by 4 bases, leaving 13 bases between them. Germline-derived CDR1 and CDR2 are SQVTM and ANQGSEA. The DNA of the CDR3 is TGCAGCGTAGGGAGAGACAGATACGAGCAGTACTTC. This encodes CSVGRDRYEQYF.

This clonotype was recorded many times. The chain joins TRBV2 to TRBJ1-2; D is possibly TRBD1 (5 bases). Trimming left V 1 base short and J 10 bases short, with 13 bases between. The CDR3 spans 13 residues. Germline V gene sequence: CDR1 SNHLY, CDR2 FYNNEI. This chain's CDR3 is CASSEGRGYTYTF. The CDR3 DNA reads TGTGCCAGCAGTGAAGGAAGGGGTTACACCTACACCTTC.

Comments on this clonotype: A much more abundant neighbour one base away suggests this may be a read error. The V call is TRBV7-8, the J call TRBJ2-5; 7 bases agree with TRBD2. Germline CDR1 reads SGHVS; CDR2 reads FQNEAQ. The CDR3 extends over 14 amino acids. V shed 2 bases, J shed 9 bases, and the junction held 9 bases outside the gene matches. The CDR3 region is CASSLLAAGEAQYF. DNA for the CDR3: TGTGCCAGCAGCTTACTAGCGGCGGGGGAGGCCCAGTACTTC.

This rearrangement joins TRBV10-3 to TRBJ1-1; the D is unclear. The germline CDR1 and CDR2 sequences are ENHRY and SYGVKD. V was clipped by 2 bases and J by 0 bases, with 13 bases between them. This CDR3 spans 16 amino acids. CDR3 coding DNA: TGTGCCATCAGTGAGCTGACGAGGAACATGAACACTGAAGCTTTCTTT. Residues: CAISELTRNMNTEAFF.

As concerns this clonotype: A much more abundant neighbour one base away suggests this may be a read error. V and J are TRBV25-1 and TRBJ2-7, with TRBD2 matching over 7 bases. The CDR3 spans 15 residues. Germline CDR1 reads MGHDK; CDR2 reads SYGVNS. V lost 7 bases and J lost 5; bases outside the gene matches: 14. For the CDR3, the DNA is TGTGCCAGCAACACCAGCCCTGGGGGAGGGCACGAGCAGTACTTC. It specifies CASNTSPGGGHEQYF.

The chain is built from TRBV20-1 and TRBJ2-7; the D is unclear. V was clipped by 6 bases and J by 0 bases, with 15 bases between them. The germline CDR1 and CDR2 sequences are DFQATT and SNEGSKA (reference sequence). This CDR3 has 14 amino acids. The CDR3 DNA is TGCAGTGCCAAGTGGGCGGCGAGCTCCTACGAGCAGTACTTC. Protein sequence: CSAKWAASSYEQYF.